These 5 T cell receptor beta chains share one sample of origin, sequenced in a study of cytotoxic CD8 clonotypes in ibrutinib-treated CLL. This table comes from immunoSEQ multiplex PCR, and its TCRdb copy is limited to in-frame clones, with some not included. The table has roughly 100,000 clones, around 80% seen once. The source was PBMCs, collected after 12 months of ibrutinib treatment. All receptors come from a human donor with chronic lymphocytic leukemia.

This clone has only a few counts. The chain employs TRBV29-1 and TRBJ2-1, with D perhaps matching TRBD1 or TRBD2 (6 bases each). Germline CDR1 is SQVTM and CDR2 is ANQGSEA. This CDR3 comprises 13 residues. With 3 bases removed from V and 10 bases from J, the gap between germline ends came to 16 bases. The CDR3 DNA reads as TGCAGCGTTGAGCAGGTAGGGGGAGGCGAGCAGTTCTTC. It is translated as CSVEQVGGGEQFF.

The chain is built from TRBV6-1 and TRBJ2-2; possible D gene TRBD2, 5 bases. Germline V gene data show CDR1 as MNHNS and CDR2 as SASEGT. The ends were cut back, 2 bases at V and 6 bases at J, with 19 bases in the middle. This CDR3 region has 17 residues. CDR3 DNA: TGTGCCAGCAGTGAACGGGGTAGGGTCGGAATGGCCGGGGAGCTGTTTTTT. Its translation is CASSERGRVGMAGELFF.

J is TRBJ1-6 and V is TRBV7-2; D possibly corresponds to TRBD1 (5 bases). The CDR3 consists of 15 residues. CDR1 is SGHTA, CDR2 FQGNSA, per germline. V lost 11 bases and J 4 bases, leaving 18 bases between the germline ends. CDR3 coding DNA: TGTGCCGTGGGGGGATTAGCCGTATATAATTCACCCCTCCACTTT. This translates into CAVGGLAVYNSPLHF. The complete variable domain, with remaining parts taken from reference TRBV7-2 and TRBJ1-6, reads GAGVSQSPSNKVTEKGKDVELRCDPISGHTALYWYRQSLGQGLEFLIYFQGNSAPDKSGLPSDRFSAERTGGSVSTLTIQRTQQEDSAVYLCAVGGLAVYNSPLHFGNGTRLTVT.

This chain connects TRBV19 to TRBJ2-2, with TRBD1 matching 8 bases. Trimming cost V 3 bases and J 8 bases; bases outside gene matches: 11. Germline V gene data show CDR1 as LNHDA and CDR2 as SQIVND (reference sequence). The CDR3 runs 16 residues. CDR3 loop: CASSMGQGASSGELFF. As DNA, the CDR3 is TGTGCCAGTAGTATGGGCCAGGGGGCTTCATCTGGGGAGCTGTTTTTT.

J is TRBJ1-1 and V is TRBV18; 8 bases fit TRBD1. Germline values: CDR1 KGHSH, CDR2 LQKENI. The junction had 4 bases not matched to a gene; V was cut back by 5 bases and J by 2 bases. The CDR3 sequence is 14 residues long. The CDR3 protein is CASSSTGENTEAFF. CDR3 bases: TGTGCCAGCTCATCGACAGGGGAAAACACTGAAGCTTTCTTT.